The clone carrying this T cell receptor beta chain was counted many times. The sample comes from a study of T-cell reconstitution after alpha-beta-depleted transplantation in children. TCRbeta library construction was performed incorporating unique molecular identifiers. TCRdb re-analysed the PCR reads in MiXCR, keeping a single row per CDR3 protein. The repertoire holds more than 150,000 distinct CDR3 sequences, with roughly 7.5% as singletons. The V gene's germline CDR1 is KGHDR and CDR2 SFDVKD. V was cut by 10 bases and J by 1 base, with 18 bases left in between. This CDR3 contains 15 residues. The chain uses TRBV24-1 and TRBJ2-5, with D uncertain. The source material was PBMCs from the stem cell graft donor, sampled from the stem cell graft. The sequence was collected from a human donor who donated a stem cell graft to a child with Wiskott-Aldrich syndrome. As DNA, the CDR3 is TGTGCCACACAACCGGGCAGTGGGCTCCAAGAGACCCAGTACTTC. This codes for CATQPGSGLQETQYF.